This T cell receptor (beta chain) appears in the sequencing data of a study of cytomegalovirus exposure and HLA in healthy donors. Findings and limits, study-wide: The investigators catalogued 164 TCR beta chains as cytomegalovirus-associated. Reportedly, diagnosis of cytomegalovirus status by the classifier showed high specificity and sensitivity. The finding came from a later analysis; first-cohort TCR clusters tended to co-occur in the roughly 120 validation repertoires.

Profiled with immunoSEQ multiplex PCR; TCRdb holds only in-frame clones, not every one. The sample holds around 220,000 clones, just over 85% seen once. The V gene end was trimmed by 7 bases and the J gene end by 1 base; junction bases not matched to a gene: 3. CDR3 length: 13 amino acids. CDR1 is MNHEY and CDR2 is SVGAGI in the germline V gene. Donors came from a validation cohort of about 110 subjects, distinct from the first 666-subject cohort. With respect to this clone: Its specificity is not known.

V is TRBV6-5 and J is TRBJ1-1, with 7 bases lining up with TRBD1. The material sequenced was PBMCs. This sequence was found in a young woman in good health and CMV-seronegative. The CDR3 DNA is TGTGCCAGCAAAGGGACAGCGAACACTGAAGCTTTCTTT. Its protein is CASKGTANTEAFF.